What follows are 14 T cell receptor beta chains derived from one specimen sequenced in a study of blood T cell repertoires in COVID-19 (dated by TCRdb to the early 2020s). Receptors were amplified or captured by the immunoSEQ multiplex PCR assay. The table was pulled from immuneACCESS by TCRdb, which kept in-frame rearrangements only. Such tables lose some clones; where checked, under half of the loss comes from unresolved V genes, and the rest has no known cause. This sample lists fewer than 350,000 clones; approximately 89% were detected once. The ten top clones hold roughly a tenth of the sample. The specimen sequenced was PBMCs or T cells enriched from blood (not recorded which). The receptors originated from a woman in her 40s who had recovered from COVID-19.

The chain links TRBV10-3 to TRBJ2-7; 10 bases align to TRBD1. CDR3 size: 14 residues. V lost 10 bases to trimming and J lost 1 base; unmatched junction nucleotides: 7. The germline V gene has CDR1 ENHRY and CDR2 SYGVKD. The CDR3 here is CATRQGALSYEQYF. CDR3 bases: TGTGCCACCCGACAGGGGGCTCTTTCCTACGAGCAGTACTTC.

The V and J genes are TRBV2 and TRBJ1-4; TRBD1 matches at 8 bases. V was pared by 10 bases and J by 3 bases, with 13 bases of the junction left unmatched. CDR1 is SNHLY, CDR2 FYNNEI, per germline. The CDR3 consists of 16 residues. The CDR3 spells CATYRDRSVSNEKLFF. The CDR3 DNA sequence: TGTGCCACCTATCGGGACAGGAGTGTCTCTAATGAAAAACTGTTTTTT. The variable domain in full, completed from reference TRBV2 and TRBJ1-4, reads EPEVTQTPSHQVTQMGQEVILRCVPISNHLYFYWYRQILGQKVEFLVSFYNNEISEKSEIFDDQFSVERPDGSNFTLKIRSTKLEDSAMYFCATYRDRSVSNEKLFFGSGTQLSVL.

A few counts support this clone. The chain carries TRBV19 and TRBJ1-5; 7 bases are shared with TRBD1. CDR3 length equals 13 residues. V shed 5 bases and J 5 bases; nucleotides not matched to a gene: 3. The germline gives CDR1 LNHDA, CDR2 SQIVND (reference sequence). The CDR3 DNA reads TGTGCCAGTAGTGACAGGGCTTATCAGCCCCAGCATTTT. Protein: CASSDRAYQPQHF.

The chain uses TRBV19 and TRBJ1-2; D is ambiguous. The ends were cut back, 10 bases at V and 4 bases at J, with 13 bases in the middle. Germline values: CDR1 LNHDA, CDR2 SQIVND (reference sequence). This CDR3 is built from 12 residues. This CDR3 is CATYRLVYGYTF. The CDR3 DNA follows: TGTGCCACCTACCGACTCGTCTATGGCTACACCTTC.

Only a few counts were recorded for this clone. The chain links TRBV3-1 (or the pseudogene TRBV3-2) to TRBJ1-5; 7 positions match TRBD1. Germline assignment: CDR1 LGHDT and CDR2 YNNKEL (reference sequence). The CDR3 consists of 14 residues. The J segment lost 3 bases and the V segment lost 4 bases, leaving 3 bases of the junction unmatched. In DNA, the CDR3 is TGTGCCAGCAGCCCCGACAGGGCCAATCAGCCCCAGCATTTT. Translation: CASSPDRANQPQHF.

The chain couples TRBV19 to TRBJ1-5; D remains ambiguous. The germline V and J ends were trimmed by 4 bases and 5 bases, with 9 bases remaining between them. The CDR3 is 13 amino acids. Looked up from germline, CDR1 is LNHDA and CDR2 is SQIVND (reference sequence). CDR3 coding DNA: TGTGCCAGTAGTAGTACCCGGGATCAGCCCCAGCATTTT. It is translated as CASSSTRDQPQHF.

The V and J genes are TRBV7-9 and TRBJ2-5; 8 positions agree with TRBD1. Germline loops: CDR1 SEHNR, CDR2 FQNEAQ (reference sequence). V shed 0 bases and J 4 bases; nucleotides not matched to a gene: 13. This CDR3 is built from 18 residues. Here the CDR3 reads CASSLATLPGQAGETQYF. Here the CDR3 DNA reads TGTGCCAGCAGCTTAGCCACCCTACCGGGACAGGCAGGAGAGACCCAGTACTTC.

The J gene is TRBJ1-5, the V gene TRBV24-1; weak D call: TRBD1 (6 bases). Germline V gene sequence: CDR1 KGHDR, CDR2 SFDVKD. Trimming stripped 2 bases from V and 6 bases from J, with 22 bases between. The CDR3 has 18 residues. CDR3 in DNA: TGTGCCACCAGTGATTCACCGGACAGCTCGCACGATAGTCAGCCCCAGCATTTT. Encoded protein: CATSDSPDSSHDSQPQHF.

A note on this clone: Other DNA sequences of this sample code for an identical CDR3. The CDR3 reads CASSPGDSYNEQFF. CDR3 bases: TGCGCCAGCAGCCCAGGGGACTCCTACAATGAGCAGTTCTTC. The chain is built from TRBV5-1 and TRBJ2-1; D may be TRBD1 (6 bases). Germline CDR1 and CDR2: SGHRS and YFSETQ. Between the trimmed V and J ends, which lost 4 bases and 0 bases, there was a span of 8 bases. The CDR3 sequence is 14 residues long.

The V and J genes are TRBV5-1 and TRBJ1-5; 9 bases are shared with TRBD1. The CDR3 is made up of 15 amino acids. Germline CDR1 and CDR2: SGHRS and YFSETQ. J lost 5 bases, V lost 4 bases, and 7 bases had no gene match. The CDR3 loop reads CASSARDRAYQPQHF. CDR3 bases: TGCGCCAGCAGCGCCCGGGACAGGGCCTATCAGCCCCAGCATTTT.

The chain carries TRBV6-2 or TRBV6-3 and TRBJ1-5; D gene unclear. The CDR3 has 12 amino acids. Germline assignment: CDR1 MNHEY and CDR2 SVGEGT. V lost 6 bases, J lost 10 bases, and 13 bases lay in between. The CDR3 coding sequence is TGTGCCAGCAGCCCCCGGACTTCTCCCCAGCATTTT. It encodes CASSPRTSPQHF.

The gene calls are TRBV24-1 and TRBJ2-5; D is uncertain. The CDR3 sequence is 16 residues long. Germline CDR1 reads KGHDR; CDR2 reads SFDVKD. Trimming cost V 4 bases and J 2 bases, with 16 bases left between them. CDR3 coding DNA: TGTGCCACCAGTGACTACCCGAACGCTTATCAAGAGACCCAGTACTTC. Translated, it gives CATSDYPNAYQETQYF.

The V gene is TRBV5-8, the J gene TRBJ1-2, with 7 bases matching TRBD1. The CDR3 consists of 16 residues. CDR1 and CDR2 (germline): SGHTS, YDEGEE. The ends lost 3 bases at V and 0 bases at J; junction bases unmatched: 8. The CDR3 DNA is TGTGCCAGCAGCTCCTACAGGGGAAATTCTAACTATGGCTACACCTTC. Translated, it gives CASSSYRGNSNYGYTF.

This clone was observed a single time. J is TRBJ1-1 and V is TRBV25-1, with D unclear. CDR3 length equals 15 residues. CDR1 MGHDK and CDR2 SYGVNS come from the germline V gene. V was clipped by 3 bases and J by 0 bases, with 11 bases between them. In DNA, the CDR3 is TGTGCCAGCAGTGATCTCTCTTCGGTGAACACTGAAGCTTTCTTT. It is translated as CASSDLSSVNTEAFF. Supplemented by reference TRBV25-1 and TRBJ1-1, the full variable domain reads EADIYQTPRYLVIGTGKKITLECSQTMGHDKMYWYQQDPGMELHLIHYSYGVNSTEKGDLSSESTVSRIRTEHFPLTLESARPSHTSQYLCASSDLSSVNTEAFFGQGTRLTVV.